The 24 T cell receptor beta chains listed next were all sequenced from one sample in a study of blood T cell repertoires in COVID-19. The table came from immunoSEQ multiplex PCR; TCRdb's copy has only in-frame clones and leaves some out. The data hold around 190,000 clones, with roughly 80% observed a single time. Sequencing input: peripheral blood. The origin of the receptors is a human donor in a cohort sampled during active COVID-19.

This chain connects TRBV11-3 to TRBJ2-5, with TRBD1 matching 9 bases. Germline CDR1 reads SGHNT; CDR2 reads YENEEA. V shed 5 bases and J 4 bases; nucleotides not matched to a gene: 5. CDR3 length: 14 amino acids. The CDR3 bases are TGTGCCAGCAGCCAACAGGGGGCCCCAGAGACCCAGTACTTC. Residues: CASSQQGAPETQYF.

This clone occurred once. The rearrangement uses TRBV27 and TRBJ2-3; TRBD2 matches 13 bases. Germline loops: CDR1 MNHEY, CDR2 SMNVEV (reference sequence). CDR3 length: 16 residues. Trimming at V came to 3 bases and at J to 4 bases, leaving 4 bases not matched to a gene. CDR3 amino acids: CASSFLLAGGPDTQYF. The CDR3, as DNA: TGTGCCAGCAGTTTCCTACTAGCGGGAGGGCCAGATACGCAGTATTTT.

The rearrangement joins TRBV9 to TRBJ2-3; 10 bases align to TRBD1. Germline lookup yields CDR1 SGDLS and CDR2 YYNGEE. CDR3 length equals 17 residues. The V and J ends lost 0 bases and 1 base, in that order; junction bases with no gene match: 5. CDR3 DNA: TGTGCCAGCAGCGTAGACCCCGGGACAGGGGGCACAGATACGCAGTATTTT. This gives the protein CASSVDPGTGGTDTQYF.

The chain recombines TRBV19 with TRBJ1-5; 7 positions agree with TRBD1. The germline V gene has CDR1 LNHDA and CDR2 SQIVND (reference sequence). Germline trimming cut 8 bases from V and 0 bases from J; bases unmatched to any gene: 4. The CDR3 length is 14 residues. The CDR3, as DNA: TGTGCCAGTCGGGACAGTTATAGCAATCAGCCCCAGCATTTT. This translates into CASRDSYSNQPQHF.

The CDR3 loop reads CASSIDRGGNEQFF. CDR3 DNA: TGTGCCAGTAGTATTGACAGGGGGGGTAATGAGCAGTTCTTC. The genes are TRBV19 and TRBJ2-1; 9 bases fit TRBD1. This CDR3 comprises 14 residues. Germline V gene data show CDR1 as LNHDA and CDR2 as SQIVND (reference sequence). The V gene end was trimmed by 3 bases and the J gene end by 7 bases; junction bases not matched to a gene: 4.

The genes are TRBV28 and TRBJ2-7, with TRBD1 matching over 9 bases. The V gene end was trimmed by 6 bases and the J gene end by 0 bases; junction bases not matched to a gene: 3. The CDR3 sequence is 14 residues long. CDR1 and CDR2 (germline): MDHEN, SYDVKM. CDR3 nucleotides: TGTGCCAGCAGGGGACAGGGTGGCTCCTACGAGCAGTACTTC. Its translation: CASRGQGGSYEQYF.

This clone turned up a few times. J is TRBJ2-7 and V is TRBV7-3, with a possible D match to TRBD2 (6 bases). V gave up 5 bases and J gave up 5 bases, with 10 bases separating them. The CDR3 is 12 residues long. Germline loops: CDR1 SGHTA, CDR2 FQGTGA. The CDR3 here is CASSPGGDEQYF. CDR3 DNA sequence: TGTGCCAGCAGCCCGGGCGGGGACGAGCAGTACTTC. Looking up the rest from reference TRBV7-3 and TRBJ2-7 gives the full variable domain: GAGVSQTPSNKVTEKGKYVELRCDPISGHTALYWYRQSLGQGPEFLIYFQGTGAADDSGLPNDRFFAVRPEGSVSTLKIQRTERGDSAVYLCASSPGGDEQYFGPGTRLTVT.

This chain links TRBV19 with TRBJ2-3, with 9 bases lining up with TRBD2. Germline lookup yields CDR1 LNHDA and CDR2 SQIVND (reference sequence). V was pared by 7 bases and J by 2 bases, with 7 bases of the junction left unmatched. The CDR3 has 15 amino acids. CDR3 in amino acids: CASKASGANTDTQYF. CDR3 bases: TGTGCCAGTAAGGCTAGCGGGGCAAACACAGATACGCAGTATTTT.

This chain uses TRBV5-1 with TRBJ2-1; TRBD2 matches 10 bases. This CDR3 is 15 amino acids long. J was trimmed by 8 bases and V by 3 bases; bases with no gene match: 8. Germline lookup yields CDR1 SGHRS and CDR2 YFSETQ. The CDR3 sequence: CASSSKRTSGHEQFF. CDR3 DNA: TGCGCCAGCAGCTCCAAACGGACTAGCGGCCATGAGCAGTTCTTC.

This clone was picked up a small number of times. V and J are TRBV6-5 and TRBJ1-1; D is possibly TRBD1 (5 bases). The CDR3 extends over 14 amino acids. Trimming removed 6 bases from V and 1 base from J, with 12 bases in between. Germline CDR1 MNHEY, CDR2 SVGAGI. DNA for the CDR3: TGTGCCAGCAGGCCCTGGGGGGAGAACACTGAAGCTTTCTTT. The encoded protein is CASRPWGENTEAFF.

The V and J genes are TRBV10-2 and TRBJ2-7; D possibly corresponds to TRBD1 (6 bases). Germline V gene lookup returns CDR1 WSHSY and CDR2 SAAADI. The CDR3 is made up of 14 amino acids. V lost 6 bases and J lost 4, with 16 bases in between. Here the CDR3 DNA reads TGCGCCAGCAGGGAGACAGGAAGCCGTTACGAGCAGTACTTC. It yields the protein CASRETGSRYEQYF.

The V call is TRBV18, the J call TRBJ2-3; 10 bases fit TRBD2. Germline V gives CDR1 KGHSH, CDR2 LQKENI. The V gene end was trimmed by 3 bases and the J gene end by 0 bases; junction bases not matched to a gene: 3. The length of the CDR3 is 16 residues. The CDR3 coding sequence is TGTGCCAGCTCACCCCTAGCGGGAGCTAGCACAGATACGCAGTATTTT. It is translated as CASSPLAGASTDTQYF.

The rearrangement joins TRBV5-4 to TRBJ1-6; no definite D call. Germline CDR1 reads SGHNT; CDR2 reads YYREEE (reference sequence). The CDR3 covers 15 residues. V was shortened by 0 bases and J by 2 bases, with 6 bases between the two germline ends. CDR3 loop: CASSLAGTYNSPLHF. For the CDR3, the DNA is TGTGCCAGCAGCTTGGCGGGGACCTATAATTCACCCCTCCACTTT.

This clone was observed a single time. This chain joins TRBV5-6 and TRBJ2-7; 9 bases line up with TRBD1. The CDR3 length is 15 residues. Germline CDR1 SGHDT, CDR2 YYEEEE. Trimming cost V 3 bases and J 2 bases; bases outside gene matches: 6. Written as DNA, the CDR3 is TGTGCCAGCAGCTATGGACAGGGGACACCCTACGAGCAGTACTTC. Residues: CASSYGQGTPYEQYF.

The chain links TRBV11-2 to TRBJ2-3; D might be TRBD1 (5 bases). Germline CDR1 SGHAT, CDR2 FQNNGV. Trimming took 5 bases from V and 2 from J, leaving 14 bases between them. The CDR3 length is 15 residues. The CDR3 region is CASSLIRDHTDTQYF. The CDR3 DNA reads TGTGCCAGCAGCCTCATCAGGGATCACACAGATACGCAGTATTTT.

This chain links TRBV5-4 with TRBJ1-2; 12 bases align to TRBD1. The trim removed 1 base at V and 4 bases at J, leaving 5 bases unmatched. The CDR3 is made up of 16 amino acids. In germline, CDR1 is SGHNT, CDR2 YYREEE (reference sequence). Here the CDR3 reads CASSLMPGQGAYGYTF. CDR3 coding DNA: TGTGCCAGCAGCTTGATGCCGGGACAGGGGGCCTATGGCTACACCTTC.

This chain links TRBV5-4 with TRBJ2-7, with D maybe TRBD1 (6 bases). Between the trimmed V and J ends, which lost 7 bases and 1 base, there was a span of 9 bases. There are 12 residues in the CDR3. The V gene's germline CDR1 is SGHNT and CDR2 YYREEE (reference sequence). CDR3 DNA: TGTGCCAGCGGGCAGGGGTCCTACGAGCAGTACTTC. Translated, it gives CASGQGSYEQYF.

This rearrangement joins TRBV7-2 to TRBJ2-1; TRBD1 matches 12 bases. The CDR3 has 16 amino acids. CDR1 SGHTA and CDR2 FQGNSA come from the germline V gene. The V and J ends lost 6 bases and 7 bases, in that order; junction bases with no gene match: 10. The DNA for the CDR3 is TGTGCCAGCAGGAGGGGTGGGGGACAGGGGGCTAATGAGCAGTTCTTC. Translation: CASRRGGGQGANEQFF.

This clone was observed a few times. At the DNA level, this CDR3 is encoded by other sequences in the same sample as well. The chain carries TRBV27 and TRBJ1-6, with D hard to call. Between the trimmed V and J ends, which lost 2 bases and 0 bases, there was a span of 8 bases. The CDR3 extends over 16 amino acids. CDR1 is MNHEY and CDR2 is SMNVEV in the germline V gene (reference sequence). CDR3 nucleotides: TGTGCCAGCAGTTTACCGGGTCCCTCCTATAATTCACCCCTCCACTTT. Amino acid sequence: CASSLPGPSYNSPLHF.

V gene TRBV10-3 combines with J gene TRBJ2-7; TRBD1 matches at 9 bases. After removal of 6 bases from V and 0 bases from J, the junction contained 3 bases not matched to a gene. CDR3 length equals 14 residues. The germline V gene encodes CDR1 ENHRY and CDR2 SYGVKD. This CDR3 reads CAISGTGSSYEQYF. The DNA for the CDR3 is TGTGCCATCAGCGGGACAGGGAGCTCCTACGAGCAGTACTTC.

In this sample, this clone turned up once. This chain connects TRBV5-1 to TRBJ1-2; D uncertain. Trimming shortened V by 2 bases and J by 2 bases, and 10 bases separated the two germline ends. The CDR3 consists of 14 residues. Looked up from germline, CDR1 is SGHRS and CDR2 is YFSETQ. The CDR3 sequence: CASSFDNRNYGYTF. CDR3 bases: TGCGCCAGCAGCTTCGATAACAGAAACTATGGCTACACCTTC.

The chain employs TRBV4-1 and TRBJ1-3; TRBD1 is a possible D gene (5 bases). V lost 1 base and J 0 bases, leaving 13 bases between the germline ends. Germline loops: CDR1 MGHRA, CDR2 YSYEKL. The CDR3 is 17 amino acids. The CDR3 sequence is CASSQVIGGFSGNTIYF. The CDR3, as DNA: TGCGCCAGCAGCCAAGTTATCGGGGGGTTCTCTGGAAACACCATATATTTT.

This clone was seen more than once but under ten times. J is TRBJ1-5 and V is TRBV27, with 7 bases lining up with TRBD1. J lost 6 bases, V lost 6 bases, and 11 bases had no gene match. This CDR3 spans 15 amino acids. Germline lookup yields CDR1 MNHEY and CDR2 SMNVEV (reference sequence). The CDR3 bases are TGTGCCAGCAGCCCCCGACAGGGAGTGGCTCAGCCCCAGCATTTT. This encodes CASSPRQGVAQPQHF.

This rearrangement joins TRBV7-9 to TRBJ1-2, with TRBD1 matching over 9 bases. The germline CDR1 and CDR2 sequences are SEHNR and FQNEAQ (reference sequence). J was trimmed by 5 bases and V by 2 bases; bases with no gene match: 9. CDR3 length: 16 amino acids. The CDR3 nucleotides read TGTGCCAGCAGCTTAAGGGACAGGGTGGAAAAGTATGGCTACACCTTC. It codes for CASSLRDRVEKYGYTF. Together with reference TRBV7-9 and TRBJ1-2, the CDR3 gives the full variable domain: DTGVSQNPRHKITKRGQNVTFRCDPISEHNRLYWYRQTLGQGPEFLTYFQNEAQLEKSRLLSDRFSAERPKGSFSTLEIQRTEQGDSAMYLCASSLRDRVEKYGYTFGSGTRLTVV.